In its sample, the clone carrying this TCR beta chain was seen a few times. Its matching antigen is unknown. The CDR3 sequence is 12 residues long. V trimming: 5 bases; J trimming: 4 bases; junction bases outside the gene matches: 3. Germline V lookup: CDR1 SQVTM, CDR2 ANQGSEA. These data originate in a study of beta chain features in type 1 diabetes. As every portion of the isolated RNA was reverse transcribed, the sequencing read expressed TCRB transcripts. The protocol was immunoSEQ multiplex PCR, while the TCRdb copy is restricted to in-frame clones and leaves out a portion. The profile shows about 230,000 clones, around 15% of them singletons. Study-wide points: Moderate yet significant TCRB CDR3 shortening was seen in Type 1 diabetes patients in all four CD4+ subsets.

This TCR was recovered from a man younger than 45 with type 1 diabetes. Specimen: naive CD4+ T cells from blood. This rearrangement joins TRBV29-1 to TRBJ1-2, with TRBD1 matching 8 bases. The CDR3: CSVWTGTYGYTF. CDR3 bases: TGCAGCGTTTGGACAGGGACCTATGGCTACACCTTC.